Below are 32 T cell receptor beta chains sequenced from a single sample in a study of cytomegalovirus exposure and HLA in healthy donors. The PCR had 60 Vbeta and 13 Jbeta primers. Sequencing used immunoSEQ multiplex PCR; TCRdb keeps in-frame clones, though not all of them. The sample contains some 200,000 clones, roughly 85% of which appear only once. Sequencing used PBMCs. Receptor source: a man aged 18 to 35 in good health and CMV-seronegative.

The chain is built from TRBV7-6 and TRBJ2-1; 11 bases line up with TRBD2. CDR3 size: 15 residues. Trimming removed 1 base from V and 9 bases from J; junction bases left unmatched: 5. Germline CDR1 and CDR2: SGHVS and FNYEAQ. The CDR3, as DNA: TGTGCCAGCAGCTTAGGTAGCGGGGGGGCTGGTGAGCAGTTCTTC. Translated: CASSLGSGGAGEQFF.

V usage is TRBV11-3 and J usage is TRBJ2-7; 7 bases fit TRBD1. Germline CDR1 SGHNT, CDR2 YENEEA. J gave up 4 bases and V 5 bases, and 8 bases lay outside the gene matches. This CDR3 has 14 amino acids. In DNA form, the CDR3 reads TGTGCCAGCAGCAACCGGGACAGTGCTTACGAGCAGTACTTC. This encodes CASSNRDSAYEQYF.

The chain is built from TRBV5-6 and TRBJ2-1; D might be TRBD2 (6 bases). Germline loops: CDR1 SGHDT, CDR2 YYEEEE. V was shortened by 4 bases and J by 1 base, with 9 bases between the two germline ends. This CDR3 spans 14 amino acids. CDR3 protein: CASSRDSSYNEQFF. DNA for the CDR3: TGTGCCAGCAGCCGGGACTCGTCCTACAATGAGCAGTTCTTC.

This chain connects TRBV6-6 to TRBJ1-4, with D possibly TRBD1 on 5 matching bases. Germline-derived CDR1 and CDR2 are MNHNY and SVGAGI (reference sequence). This CDR3 contains 14 residues. With 6 bases removed from V and 3 bases from J, the gap between germline ends came to 11 bases. Here the CDR3 reads CASRRRQPNEKLFF. The CDR3 coding sequence is TGTGCCAGCAGAAGGAGACAGCCTAATGAAAAACTGTTTTTT.

The rearrangement joins TRBV10-3 to TRBJ2-2; TRBD1 matches at 8 bases. After removal of 8 bases from V and 5 bases from J, the junction contained 13 bases not matched to a gene. Germline lookup yields CDR1 ENHRY and CDR2 SYGVKD. This CDR3 is 16 amino acids long. The CDR3 here is CAISQGARGGTGELFF. As DNA, the CDR3 is TGTGCCATCTCCCAGGGGGCCAGGGGCGGTACCGGGGAGCTGTTTTTT.

The chain couples TRBV7-2 to TRBJ2-2; no reliable D call. The CDR3 contains 14 residues. The V end lost 2 bases, the J end lost 3 bases, and 7 bases lay between the germline ends. CDR1 SGHTA and CDR2 FQGNSA come from the germline V gene. The CDR3 is CASSLSRDTGELFF. CDR3 in DNA: TGTGCCAGCAGCTTAAGCCGGGACACCGGGGAGCTGTTTTTT.

The chain has TRBV6-5 and TRBJ1-5; 9 nucleotides align to TRBD1. Trimming at V came to 6 bases and at J to 4 bases, leaving 7 bases not matched to a gene. Germline CDR1 and CDR2: MNHEY and SVGAGI. CDR3 length: 15 residues. Here the CDR3 reads CASSPGQGQNQPQHF. CDR3 DNA sequence: TGTGCCAGCAGCCCGGGACAGGGACAAAATCAGCCCCAGCATTTT.

This clone was recorded only once. The gene calls are TRBV15 and TRBJ2-1; D perhaps matches TRBD1 (5 bases). The CDR3 runs to 15 residues. Germline CDR1 is LNHNV and CDR2 is YYDKDF (reference sequence). V lost 0 bases and J lost 7, with 13 bases in between. CDR3 residues: CATSRDLGPSNEQFF. CDR3 nucleotides: TGTGCCACCAGCAGAGATCTGGGGCCCTCGAATGAGCAGTTCTTC.

This clone was seen just once. The V and J genes are TRBV11-3 and TRBJ2-1; 10 bases match TRBD2. After removal of 1 base from V and 3 bases from J, the junction contained 0 bases not matched to a gene. CDR3 length equals 15 residues. Germline CDR1 is SGHNT and CDR2 is YENEEA. The CDR3 here is CASSLASGSYNEQFF. The CDR3 DNA reads TGTGCCAGCAGCTTAGCTAGCGGGAGCTACAATGAGCAGTTCTTC.

CDR3 loop: CASSLARSGVYQPQHF. CDR3 sequence (DNA): TGTGCCAGCAGCTTGGCCAGGTCAGGGGTCTATCAGCCCCAGCATTTT. The chain has TRBV5-4 and TRBJ1-5, with D possibly being TRBD1 (6 bases). CDR3 size: 16 residues. Trimming left V 0 bases short and J 5 bases short, with 15 bases between. CDR1 SGHNT and CDR2 YYREEE come from the germline V gene (reference sequence).

This sequence joins TRBV6-5 and TRBJ2-3; no clear D gene. V was pared by 7 bases and J by 0 bases, with 14 bases between. Germline V gene lookup returns CDR1 MNHEY and CDR2 SVGAGI. CDR3 length equals 15 residues. CDR3 amino acids: CASTQRLTSTDTQYF. CDR3 nucleotide sequence: TGTGCCAGCACCCAGAGGTTAACTAGCACAGATACGCAGTATTTT.

The rearrangement joins TRBV11-2 to TRBJ2-1; 10 bases line up with TRBD2. This CDR3 is 12 amino acids long. J lost 7 bases, V lost 7 bases, and 1 base had no gene match. Germline V gene lookup returns CDR1 SGHAT and CDR2 FQNNGV. CDR3 sequence: CASKREGNEQFF. Written as DNA, the CDR3 is TGTGCCAGCAAGCGGGAGGGGAATGAGCAGTTCTTC. Full variable domain (rest looked up from reference TRBV11-2 and TRBJ2-1): EAGVAQSPRYKIIEKRQSVAFWCNPISGHATLYWYQQILGQGPKLLIQFQNNGVVDDSQLPKDRFSAERLKGVDSTLKIQPAKLEDSAVYLCASKREGNEQFFGPGTRLTVL.

This chain uses TRBV25-1 with TRBJ2-7; no firm D call. Trimming removed 4 bases at V and 0 bases at J, with 4 bases between. The CDR3 has 12 amino acids. Looked up from germline, CDR1 is MGHDK and CDR2 is SYGVNS. The CDR3 nucleotides are TGTGCCAGCAGTGTGAGCTCCTACGAGCAGTACTTC. It yields the protein CASSVSSYEQYF.

The chain combines TRBV5-4 with TRBJ2-7; D perhaps matches TRBD2 (6 bases). Deletions cut 3 bases from V and 6 bases from J, with 10 bases between. The CDR3 spans 12 residues. The germline gives CDR1 SGHNT, CDR2 YYREEE (reference sequence). CDR3 region: CASSWGTLEQYF. The CDR3 coding sequence is TGTGCCAGCAGCTGGGGGACTCTCGAGCAGTACTTC. Full variable domain (outside the CDR3, taken from reference TRBV5-4 and TRBJ2-7): ETGVTQSPTHLIKTRGQQVTLRCSSQSGHNTVSWYQQALGQGPQFIFQYYREEENGRGNFPPRFSGLQFPNYSSELNVNALELDDSALYLCASSWGTLEQYFGPGTRLTVT.

The rearrangement uses TRBV14 and TRBJ1-2; 7 nucleotides match TRBD1. The junction had 2 bases not matched to a gene; V was cut back by 4 bases and J by 3 bases. The germline CDR1 and CDR2 sequences are SGHDN and FVKESK. CDR3 length: 13 amino acids. This CDR3 is CASSPGGHYGYTF. The DNA of the CDR3 is TGTGCCAGCAGCCCAGGGGGTCACTATGGCTACACCTTC.

This clone was observed a few times. The chain has TRBV7-6 and TRBJ1-1; 9 bases fit TRBD1. This CDR3 has 15 residues. Germline CDR1 reads SGHVS; CDR2 reads FNYEAQ. V lost 1 base and J lost 5; bases outside the gene matches: 5. The CDR3: CASSLDRGRDTEAFF. CDR3 in DNA: TGTGCCAGCAGCTTAGACAGGGGGCGAGATACTGAAGCTTTCTTT.

The rearrangement joins TRBV29-1 to TRBJ1-1; D perhaps matches TRBD1 (5 bases). The CDR3 has 13 amino acids. Trimming shortened V by 2 bases and J by 4 bases, and 11 bases separated the two germline ends. The germline V gene encodes CDR1 SQVTM and CDR2 ANQGSEA. CDR3 amino acids: CSVESGELTEAFF. For the CDR3, the DNA is TGCAGCGTTGAATCGGGGGAACTCACTGAAGCTTTCTTT.

V gene TRBV28 combines with J gene TRBJ2-7; TRBD1 matches at 10 bases. The V gene end was trimmed by 3 bases and the J gene end by 3 bases; junction bases not matched to a gene: 2. The CDR3 has 14 residues. Germline CDR1 is MDHEN and CDR2 is SYDVKM. The CDR3 DNA reads TGTGCCAGCAGTTTCGGACAGGGGGACTACGAGCAGTACTTC. This codes for CASSFGQGDYEQYF.

The V and J genes are TRBV13 and TRBJ2-5; D may be TRBD2 (5 bases). The CDR3 has 15 residues. The V gene's germline CDR1 is PRHDT and CDR2 FYEKMQ (reference sequence). Trimming pared 4 bases from V and 3 bases from J, leaving 15 bases between. The CDR3 here is CASSYRTSREETQYF. DNA for the CDR3: TGTGCCAGCAGCTACCGGACTTCTCGGGAAGAGACCCAGTACTTC.

The chain has TRBV9 and TRBJ2-3; TRBD2 agrees at 10 bases. V dropped 4 bases and J dropped 3; count of bases not matched to a gene: 5. This CDR3 is built from 15 residues. Germline V CDR1 and CDR2: SGDLS, YYNGEE. The DNA for the CDR3 is TGTGCCAGCAGCCCCACACTAGCGGGAACAGATACGCAGTATTTT. The encoded protein is CASSPTLAGTDTQYF. Full variable domain (outside the CDR3, taken from reference TRBV9 and TRBJ2-3): DSGVTQTPKHLITATGQRVTLRCSPRSGDLSVYWYQQSLDQGLQFLIQYYNGEERAKGNILERFSAQQFPDLHSELNLSSLELGDSALYFCASSPTLAGTDTQYFGPGTRLTVL.

The chain links TRBV29-1 to TRBJ2-3; tentatively, D is TRBD2 (5 bases). The germline CDR1 and CDR2 sequences are SQVTM and ANQGSEA. This CDR3 contains 18 residues. V was pared by 2 bases and J by 0 bases, with 21 bases between. The CDR3 nucleotides read TGCAGCGTTGAAAGGAGGACGCAGTCCCTCTCTAGCACAGATACGCAGTATTTT. Translation gives CSVERRTQSLSSTDTQYF.

J is TRBJ2-7 and V is TRBV5-6; tentatively, D is TRBD2 (6 bases). V dropped 7 bases and J dropped 1 base, with 9 bases sitting between them. The germline V gene encodes CDR1 SGHDT and CDR2 YYEEEE. The CDR3 covers 12 residues. In DNA, the CDR3 is TGTGCCAGCCGGCGGGGATCCTACGAGCAGTACTTC. Protein product: CASRRGSYEQYF. Complete variable domain (other parts from reference TRBV5-6 and TRBJ2-7): DAGVTQSPTHLIKTRGQQVTLRCSPKSGHDTVSWYQQALGQGPQFIFQYYEEEERQRGNFPDRFSGHQFPNYSSELNVNALLLGDSALYLCASRRGSYEQYFGPGTRLTVT.

The chain joins TRBV4-3 to TRBJ2-7; 9 bases agree with TRBD1. The ends lost 3 bases at V and 6 bases at J; junction bases unmatched: 9. Germline CDR1 reads LGHNA; CDR2 reads YSLEER. CDR3 length equals 15 residues. For the CDR3, the DNA is TGCGCCAGCAGCCAGGGACAGGGCCTTTTTGGCGAGCAGTACTTC. Translation gives CASSQGQGLFGEQYF.

This clone was found a few times. The chain is built from TRBV28 and TRBJ2-7; D perhaps matches TRBD2 (5 bases). CDR3 size: 14 residues. Between the trimmed V and J ends, which lost 6 bases and 4 bases, there was a span of 16 bases. Per the germline V gene, CDR1 is MDHEN and CDR2 is SYDVKM. CDR3 in amino acids: CASRGSRYGYEQYF. CDR3 coding DNA: TGTGCCAGCAGGGGGAGTAGGTATGGTTACGAGCAGTACTTC.

V usage is TRBV5-1 and J usage is TRBJ2-7, with a weak D call TRBD1 (6 bases). Germline values: CDR1 SGHRS, CDR2 YFSETQ. CDR3 length equals 15 residues. The V gene lost 0 bases and the J gene lost 5 bases, with 15 bases spanning the gap. The CDR3 nucleotides are TGCGCCAGCAGCTTGGTTAGGGCCTCAGGGGACGAGCAGTACTTC. It codes for CASSLVRASGDEQYF.

The V and J genes are TRBV7-9 and TRBJ2-1; 12 nucleotides line up with TRBD2. Germline V lookup: CDR1 SEHNR, CDR2 FQNEAQ (reference sequence). Unmatched junction bases numbered 13, after V lost 5 bases and J lost 5 bases. The CDR3 has 18 amino acids. The CDR3 spells CASSPKPRLAGANNEQFF. DNA for the CDR3: TGTGCCAGCAGCCCCAAACCTAGACTAGCGGGAGCCAACAATGAGCAGTTCTTC.

The rearrangement uses TRBV30 and TRBJ2-1, with 13 bases matching TRBD2. V lost 0 bases to trimming and J lost 3 bases; unmatched junction nucleotides: 11. This CDR3 has 19 amino acids. CDR1 and CDR2 from the germline V gene are GTSNPN and SVGIG (reference sequence). CDR3 sequence (DNA): TGTGCCTGGAGTGTAACTAGCGGGGGGGAACACTCCATCTACAATGAGCAGTTCTTC. The encoded protein is CAWSVTSGGEHSIYNEQFF. The full variable domain, completed using reference TRBV30 and TRBJ2-1, is SQTIHQWPATLVQPVGSPLSLECTVEGTSNPNLYWYRQAAGRGLQLLFYSVGIGQISSEVPQNLSASRPQDRQFILSSKKLLLSDSGFYLCAWSVTSGGEHSIYNEQFFGPGTRLTVL.

Only one count was recorded for this clone. This chain uses TRBV9 with TRBJ2-1; tentative D call: TRBD1 (6 bases). Trimming took 0 bases from V and 2 from J, leaving 9 bases between them. The CDR3 consists of 15 residues. Germline V gene data show CDR1 as SGDLS and CDR2 as YYNGEE. As DNA, the CDR3 is TGTGCCAGCAGCGTAGACGAGGGGGCCTACAATGAGCAGTTCTTC. It codes for CASSVDEGAYNEQFF.

The chain combines TRBV7-8 with TRBJ2-3; D is unresolved. Germline V gives CDR1 SGHVS, CDR2 FQNEAQ. V lost 4 bases and J lost 2, with 16 bases in between. The CDR3 is 16 amino acids. The CDR3 DNA is TGTGCCAGCAGCTCGTTATCTGGCGGTAACACAGATACGCAGTATTTT. Amino acids: CASSSLSGGNTDTQYF.

V is TRBV10-3 and J is TRBJ2-1; TRBD2 agrees at 14 bases. Germline trimming cut 8 bases from V and 10 bases from J; bases unmatched to any gene: 4. Germline CDR1 and CDR2: ENHRY and SYGVKD. There are 13 residues in the CDR3. CDR3 DNA sequence: TGTGCCATCGGACTAGCGGGAGGAGGAGAGCAGTTCTTC. Its protein is CAIGLAGGGEQFF.

The chain has TRBV29-1 and TRBJ2-3, with 12 bases aligning to TRBD2. The CDR3 loop spans 17 amino acids. Germline V gene data show CDR1 as SQVTM and CDR2 as ANQGSEA. Trimming at V came to 2 bases and at J to 5 bases, leaving 11 bases not matched to a gene. CDR3 coding DNA: TGCAGCGTTGAAAGGGGGCTGACTAGCGGGAGAGGAGATACGCAGTATTTT. This translates into CSVERGLTSGRGDTQYF.

The V gene is TRBV28, the J gene TRBJ1-1, with a tentative D call TRBD1 (5 bases). Looked up from germline, CDR1 is MDHEN and CDR2 is SYDVKM. The CDR3 is made up of 16 amino acids. With 4 bases removed from V and 2 bases from J, the gap between germline ends came to 17 bases. The CDR3 sequence: CASSSLPDSINTEAFF. The CDR3 nucleotides are TGTGCCAGCAGTTCCCTCCCCGACAGCATAAACACTGAAGCTTTCTTT.